These 20 T cell receptor beta chains share one sample of origin, sequenced in a study of cytomegalovirus exposure and HLA in healthy donors. The PCR used 60 Vbeta and 13 Jbeta primers. Libraries were prepared by immunoSEQ multiplex PCR; TCRdb keeps only in-frame clonotypes and omits some of them. Of about 200,000 clones listed, roughly 80% were seen once; the top ten hold about 3%. Sequenced sample: PBMCs. These receptors all stem from a man aged 30 to 39 in good health and CMV-seronegative.

The CDR3 loop reads CASSFRDRAISYGYTF. The CDR3 coding sequence is TGTGCCAGCAGCTTCCGGGACAGGGCTATTAGCTATGGCTACACCTTC. V is TRBV5-6 and J is TRBJ1-2, with 9 positions matching TRBD1. V trimming: 2 bases; J trimming: 4 bases; junction bases outside the gene matches: 9. Germline V gene data show CDR1 as SGHDT and CDR2 as YYEEEE. The CDR3 is 16 residues long.

This rearrangement joins TRBV7-9 to TRBJ1-2; maybe TRBD1 (5 bases). The ends were cut back, 5 bases at V and 4 bases at J, with 11 bases in the middle. CDR1 SEHNR and CDR2 FQNEAQ come from the germline V gene (reference sequence). The CDR3 length is 13 residues. This chain's CDR3 is CASSVGQSYGYTF. The CDR3 DNA reads as TGTGCCAGCAGCGTGGGGCAGAGCTATGGCTACACCTTC.

CDR3: CASSLLGGFEQYF. In DNA, the CDR3 is TGTGCCAGCAGCTTGTTAGGGGGCTTTGAGCAGTACTTC. V gene TRBV5-6 combines with J gene TRBJ2-7, with 7 bases fitting TRBD1. CDR3 size: 13 residues. J gave up 7 bases and V 1 base, and 5 bases lay outside the gene matches. CDR1 is SGHDT, CDR2 YYEEEE, per germline.

The genes are TRBV27 and TRBJ2-2, with D possibly matching TRBD2 (6 bases). The CDR3 has 18 residues. The germline V and J ends were trimmed by 4 bases and 1 base, with 19 bases remaining between them. The germline gives CDR1 MNHEY, CDR2 SMNVEV (reference sequence). CDR3 loop: CASSSRVRGGVNTGELFF. The CDR3 nucleotides are TGTGCCAGCAGTTCTAGGGTGAGGGGCGGGGTGAACACCGGGGAGCTGTTTTTT.

The chain recombines TRBV7-6 with TRBJ2-7; possibly TRBD2 for D (6 bases). Germline V gene sequence: CDR1 SGHVS, CDR2 FNYEAQ. The CDR3 runs 16 residues. Trimming removed 5 bases at V and 1 base at J, with 18 bases between. The CDR3 DNA sequence: TGTGCCAGCAGCCCCTTGACGGCCGGGGGATCCTACGAGCAGTACTTC. Translation gives CASSPLTAGGSYEQYF.

Of note for this clone: One junction end disagrees with the germline gene, perhaps due to a read error. The chain links TRBV27 to TRBJ2-7; the match to TRBD1 covers 9 bases. Germline V CDR1 and CDR2: MNHEY, SMNVEV (reference sequence). This CDR3 has 16 amino acids. The CDR3 DNA follows: TGTGCCAGCAGTCTATCTTGGACAGGGGTCAACTCCGAGCAGTACTTC. Residues: CASSLSWTGVNSEQYF.

The gene calls are TRBV28 and TRBJ2-1; perhaps TRBD2 as D (6 bases). Germline V gene sequence: CDR1 MDHEN, CDR2 SYDVKM. Between the trimmed V and J ends, which lost 3 bases and 5 bases, there was a span of 14 bases. This CDR3 spans 15 amino acids. CDR3 protein: CASSLIGGRNNEQFF. The CDR3 DNA follows: TGTGCCAGCAGTTTGATCGGGGGAAGGAACAATGAGCAGTTCTTC.

This chain uses TRBV6-1 with TRBJ2-7; unclear D gene. Deletions cut 1 base from V and 3 bases from J, with 7 bases between. The germline CDR1 and CDR2 sequences are MNHNS and SASEGT. CDR3 length: 13 amino acids. CDR3 sequence reads: CASSEGGHYEQYF. CDR3 nucleotides: TGTGCCAGCAGTGAAGGAGGCCACTACGAGCAGTACTTC.

The chain has TRBV9 and TRBJ1-2, with a tentative D call TRBD1 (5 bases). The CDR3 spans 13 residues. From germline, CDR1 is SGDLS and CDR2 YYNGEE. V was pared by 4 bases and J by 4 bases, with 11 bases between. In DNA, the CDR3 is TGTGCCAGCAGCTCAGGGTCTGGCTATGGCTACACCTTC. Translation: CASSSGSGYGYTF.

The chain recombines TRBV6-6 with TRBJ2-7; a possible D gene is TRBD1 (5 bases). CDR1 is MNHNY, CDR2 SVGAGI, per germline (reference sequence). There are 14 residues in the CDR3. The V and J ends lost 7 bases and 1 base respectively, with 14 bases between them. The CDR3 DNA follows: TGTGCCAGCAAAACTGGGGCGCTTTCCTACGAGCAGTACTTC. Amino acids: CASKTGALSYEQYF.

The rearrangement links TRBV7-2 to TRBJ1-1, with a weak D call TRBD1 (5 bases). Per germline, CDR1 SGHTA and CDR2 FQGNSA. V was shortened by 1 base and J by 3 bases, with 9 bases between the two germline ends. This CDR3 comprises 14 residues. The CDR3 sequence is CASSLGRGYTEAFF. The CDR3 coding sequence is TGTGCCAGCAGCTTAGGGCGGGGGTACACTGAAGCTTTCTTT.

J is TRBJ2-2 and V is TRBV5-1; D might be TRBD1 (5 bases). There are 15 residues in the CDR3. Germline V CDR1 and CDR2: SGHRS, YFSETQ. With 0 bases removed from V and 1 base from J, the gap between germline ends came to 7 bases. CDR3 amino acids: CASSLATVNTGELFF. CDR3 sequence (DNA): TGCGCCAGCAGCTTGGCGACAGTGAACACCGGGGAGCTGTTTTTT.

CDR3 coding DNA: TGTGCCAGCAGCTTAGCACAGGCCGATGACGAGCAGTACTTC. It encodes CASSLAQADDEQYF. V is TRBV5-4 and J is TRBJ2-7; weak D call: TRBD1 (5 bases). CDR1 and CDR2 from the germline V gene are SGHNT and YYREEE (reference sequence). CDR3 length equals 14 residues. V gave up 2 bases and J gave up 5 bases, with 14 bases separating them.

V gene TRBV23-1 combines with J gene TRBJ1-5, with D maybe TRBD1 (5 bases). TRBV23-1 carries the ORF label, with uncertain function. This CDR3 comprises 15 residues. V was pared by 3 bases and J by 0 bases, with 9 bases between. The CDR3 protein is CASSHPGLSNQPQHF. The CDR3 DNA reads as TGCGCCAGCAGTCACCCGGGACTTAGCAATCAGCCCCAGCATTTT.

The chain combines TRBV29-1 with TRBJ1-1; D uncertain. The CDR3 length is 14 residues. Germline CDR1 SQVTM, CDR2 ANQGSEA. With 6 bases removed from V and 0 bases from J, the gap between germline ends came to 14 bases. In DNA, the CDR3 is TGCAGCGTCTCCCATCAGTTGATGAACACTGAAGCTTTCTTT. It codes for CSVSHQLMNTEAFF.

This clone was counted a few times. This chain connects TRBV21-1 to TRBJ1-5. TRBV21-1 is tagged as a pseudogene. This CDR3 contains 16 residues. CDR3 in DNA: TGTGCCAGCAGCAAAGGGAGGGATCCTGGCAATCAGCCCCAGCATTTT. This encodes CASSKGRDPGNQPQHF.

V gene TRBV7-9 combines with J gene TRBJ2-1; 13 bases are shared with TRBD2. The V and J ends lost 8 bases and 5 bases, in that order; junction bases with no gene match: 6. The germline V gene encodes CDR1 SEHNR and CDR2 FQNEAQ (reference sequence). The CDR3 is 15 residues long. CDR3 nucleotide sequence: TGTGCCAGCCCCGGGACTAGCGGGGAAGACAATGAGCAGTTCTTC. Its protein is CASPGTSGEDNEQFF.

V usage is TRBV6-5 and J usage is TRBJ2-7; D is unclear. The J call is uncertain, as TRBJ2-1 better fits the DNA end. The CDR3 spans 15 residues. Germline V gives CDR1 MNHEY, CDR2 SVGAGI. CDR3 coding DNA: TGTGCCAGCAGTCCCGACTGGAGCTCCTACAATGAGCAGTTCTTC. Translated, it gives CASSPDWSSYNEQFF.

This chain uses TRBV7-3 with TRBJ2-5, with 13 positions matching TRBD2. Trimming at V came to 5 bases and at J to 4 bases, leaving 10 bases not matched to a gene. The CDR3 is 17 amino acids. CDR1 is SGHTA, CDR2 FQGTGA, per germline. The CDR3 here is CASSPYGTSGVRETQYF. CDR3 nucleotides: TGTGCCAGCAGCCCCTATGGGACTAGCGGGGTTAGAGAGACCCAGTACTTC.

The gene calls are TRBV28 and TRBJ2-5, with D possibly TRBD2 on 5 matching bases. V was cut by 2 bases and J by 4 bases, with 11 bases left in between. This CDR3 is 14 amino acids long. Per germline, CDR1 MDHEN and CDR2 SYDVKM. Here the CDR3 DNA reads TGTGCCAGCAGTTTAGTACTAGTTTCAGAGACCCAGTACTTC. It encodes CASSLVLVSETQYF.